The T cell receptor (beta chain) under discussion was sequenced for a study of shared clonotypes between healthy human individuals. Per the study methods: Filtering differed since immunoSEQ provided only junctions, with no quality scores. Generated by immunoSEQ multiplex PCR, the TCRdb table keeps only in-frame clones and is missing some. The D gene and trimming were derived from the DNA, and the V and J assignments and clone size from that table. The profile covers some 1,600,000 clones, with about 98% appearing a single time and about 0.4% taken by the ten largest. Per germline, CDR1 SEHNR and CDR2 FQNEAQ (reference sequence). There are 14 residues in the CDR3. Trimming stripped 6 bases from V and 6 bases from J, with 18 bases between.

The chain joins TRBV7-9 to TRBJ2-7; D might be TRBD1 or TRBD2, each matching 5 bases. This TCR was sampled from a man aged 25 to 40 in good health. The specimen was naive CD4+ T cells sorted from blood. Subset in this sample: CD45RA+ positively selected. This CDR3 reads CASSFPGPVSEQYF. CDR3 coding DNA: TGTGCCAGCAGTTTCCCGGGGCCCGTGAGCGAGCAGTACTTC.